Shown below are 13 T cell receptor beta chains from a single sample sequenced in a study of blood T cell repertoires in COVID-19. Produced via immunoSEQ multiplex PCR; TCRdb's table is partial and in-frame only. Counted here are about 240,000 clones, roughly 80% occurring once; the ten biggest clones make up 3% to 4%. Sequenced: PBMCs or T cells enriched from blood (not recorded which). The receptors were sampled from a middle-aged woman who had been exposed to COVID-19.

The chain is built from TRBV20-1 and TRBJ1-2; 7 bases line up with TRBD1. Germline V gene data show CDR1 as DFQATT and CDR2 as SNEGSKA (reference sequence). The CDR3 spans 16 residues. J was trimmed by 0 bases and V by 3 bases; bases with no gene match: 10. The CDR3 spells CSASGSGQATNYGYTF. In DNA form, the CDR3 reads TGCAGTGCTAGTGGATCTGGACAGGCGACTAACTATGGCTACACCTTC.

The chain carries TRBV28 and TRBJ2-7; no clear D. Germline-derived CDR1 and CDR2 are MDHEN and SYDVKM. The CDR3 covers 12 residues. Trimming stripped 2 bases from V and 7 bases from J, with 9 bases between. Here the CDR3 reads CASSLKAREQYF. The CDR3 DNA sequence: TGTGCCAGCAGTTTAAAAGCTCGAGAGCAGTACTTC.

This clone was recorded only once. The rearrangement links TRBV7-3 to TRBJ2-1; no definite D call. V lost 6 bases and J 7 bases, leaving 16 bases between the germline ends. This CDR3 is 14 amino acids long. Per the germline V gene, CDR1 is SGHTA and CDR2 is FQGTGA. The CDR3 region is CASSFDQTGNEQFF. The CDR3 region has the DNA TGTGCCAGCAGTTTTGATCAAACCGGGAATGAGCAGTTCTTC.

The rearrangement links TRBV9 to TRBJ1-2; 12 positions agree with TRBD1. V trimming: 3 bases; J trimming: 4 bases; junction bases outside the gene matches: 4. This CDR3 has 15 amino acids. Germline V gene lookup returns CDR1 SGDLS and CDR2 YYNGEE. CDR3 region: CASSEGTGGVYGYTF. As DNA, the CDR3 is TGTGCCAGCAGCGAGGGGACAGGGGGCGTCTATGGCTACACCTTC.

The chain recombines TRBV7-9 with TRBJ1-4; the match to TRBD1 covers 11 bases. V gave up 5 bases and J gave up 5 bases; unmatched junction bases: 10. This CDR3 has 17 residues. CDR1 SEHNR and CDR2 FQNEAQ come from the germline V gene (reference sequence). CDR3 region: CASSLGTGGSLNEKLFF. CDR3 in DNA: TGTGCCAGCAGCCTCGGGACAGGGGGGTCCTTAAATGAAAAACTGTTTTTT.

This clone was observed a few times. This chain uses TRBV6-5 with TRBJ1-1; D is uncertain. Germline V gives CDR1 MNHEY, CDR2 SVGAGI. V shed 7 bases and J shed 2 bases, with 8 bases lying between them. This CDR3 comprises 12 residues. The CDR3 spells CASKAGNTEAFF. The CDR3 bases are TGTGCCAGCAAGGCAGGCAACACTGAAGCTTTCTTT.

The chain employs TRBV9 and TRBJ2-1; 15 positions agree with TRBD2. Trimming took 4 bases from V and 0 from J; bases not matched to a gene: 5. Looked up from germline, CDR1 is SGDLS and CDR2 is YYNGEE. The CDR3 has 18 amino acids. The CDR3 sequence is CASSMGLAGGSSYNEQFF. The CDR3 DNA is TGTGCCAGCAGCATGGGACTAGCGGGGGGCAGCTCCTACAATGAGCAGTTCTTC.

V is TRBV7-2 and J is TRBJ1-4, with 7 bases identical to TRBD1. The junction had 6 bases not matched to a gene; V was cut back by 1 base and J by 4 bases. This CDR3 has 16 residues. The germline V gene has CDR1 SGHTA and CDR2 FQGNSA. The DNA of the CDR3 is TGTGCCAGCAGCTTAGGAGACAGGGTGATTAATGAAAAACTGTTTTTT. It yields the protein CASSLGDRVINEKLFF.

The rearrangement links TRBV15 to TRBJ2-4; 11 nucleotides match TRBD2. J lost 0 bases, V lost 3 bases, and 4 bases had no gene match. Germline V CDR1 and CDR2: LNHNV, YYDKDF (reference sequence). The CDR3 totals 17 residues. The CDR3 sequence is CATSSLAGGLAKNIQYF. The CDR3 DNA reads TGTGCCACCAGCAGTCTAGCGGGGGGTCTAGCCAAAAACATTCAGTACTTC.

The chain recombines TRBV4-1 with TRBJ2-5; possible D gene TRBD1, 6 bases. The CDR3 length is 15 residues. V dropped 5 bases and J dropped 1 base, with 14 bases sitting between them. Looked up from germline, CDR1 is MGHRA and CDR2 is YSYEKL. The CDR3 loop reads CASSLTGTPQETQYF. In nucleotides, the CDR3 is TGCGCCAGCAGCTTAACAGGGACCCCCCAAGAGACCCAGTACTTC.

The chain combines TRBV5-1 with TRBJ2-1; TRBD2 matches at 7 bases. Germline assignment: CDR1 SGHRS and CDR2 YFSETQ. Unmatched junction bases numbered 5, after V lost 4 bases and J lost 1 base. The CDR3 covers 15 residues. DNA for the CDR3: TGCGCCAGCAGCCCCGGACTAGGATCCTACAATGAGCAGTTCTTC. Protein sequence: CASSPGLGSYNEQFF.

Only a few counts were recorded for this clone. The CDR3 nucleotides are TGTGCCAGTAGTGGTTTAGCGGGGGCGGGGGAGACCCAGTACTTC. Residues: CASSGLAGAGETQYF. The chain couples TRBV19 to TRBJ2-5, with 9 bases lining up with TRBD2. V shed 5 bases and J 5 bases; nucleotides not matched to a gene: 9. Germline V lookup: CDR1 LNHDA, CDR2 SQIVND (reference sequence). This CDR3 region has 15 residues.

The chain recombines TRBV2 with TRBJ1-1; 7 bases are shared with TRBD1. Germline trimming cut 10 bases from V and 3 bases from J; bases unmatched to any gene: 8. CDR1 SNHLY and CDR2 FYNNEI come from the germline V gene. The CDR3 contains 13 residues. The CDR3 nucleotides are TGTGCCAACTCCTACAGGGGCGACACTGAAGCTTTCTTT. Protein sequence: CANSYRGDTEAFF. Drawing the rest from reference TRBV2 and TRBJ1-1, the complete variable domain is EPEVTQTPSHQVTQMGQEVILRCVPISNHLYFYWYRQILGQKVEFLVSFYNNEISEKSEIFDDQFSVERPDGSNFTLKIRSTKLEDSAMYFCANSYRGDTEAFFGQGTRLTVV.